The 8 T cell receptor beta chains reported below all come from one sample, sequenced in a study of blood T cells in healthy people across ages. Sample-barcoded 5' priming and a J-beta primer mix drove a second PCR of 7 to 11 cycles. TCRdb processed the 5' RACE reads anew with MiXCR; each CDR3 protein has one entry. The sample consists of about 680,000 distinct CDR3 sequences, 49% of them appearing once. The specimen sequenced was blood. The receptor set was obtained from a woman aged 55 to 70 in good health.

The V gene is TRBV7-6, the J gene TRBJ1-1; D not certain. V was shortened by 4 bases and J by 4 bases, with 13 bases between the two germline ends. CDR3 length equals 14 residues. CDR1 and CDR2 from the germline V gene are SGHVS and FNYEAQ. The CDR3 nucleotides read TGTGCCAGCAGCTCCCCCGTGGGCCCCACTGAAGCTTTCTTT. Translation gives CASSSPVGPTEAFF.

The V and J genes are TRBV7-2 and TRBJ2-1; tentatively, D is TRBD1 or TRBD2 (6 bases each). V was clipped by 8 bases and J by 11 bases, with 19 bases between them. The CDR3 consists of 13 residues. The germline gives CDR1 SGHTA, CDR2 FQGNSA. The CDR3 sequence is CASRPGAMSKQFF. CDR3 sequence (DNA): TGTGCCAGCCGCCCGGGGGCAATGAGCAAGCAGTTCTTC.

The chain joins TRBV12-3 or TRBV12-4 to TRBJ2-1; TRBD2 agrees at 8 bases. J was trimmed by 8 bases and V by 5 bases; bases with no gene match: 8. The CDR3 totals 14 residues. CDR3 sequence (DNA): TGTGCCAGCAGTCTCTGGACTAGCCTCGATGAGCAGTTCTTC. This gives the protein CASSLWTSLDEQFF.

This clonotype was counted between two and nine times. The V gene is TRBV7-3, the J gene TRBJ2-7; 9 bases fit TRBD2. V shed 3 bases, J shed 2 bases, and the junction held 5 bases outside the gene matches. The length of the CDR3 is 15 residues. In germline, CDR1 is SGHTA, CDR2 FQGTGA. CDR3 residues: CASSFLAGQTYEQYF. For the CDR3, the DNA is TGTGCCAGCAGCTTTCTAGCGGGACAGACCTACGAGCAGTACTTC. The full variable domain, with the rest looked up from reference TRBV7-3 and TRBJ2-7, is GAGVSQTPSNKVTEKGKYVELRCDPISGHTALYWYRQSLGQGPEFLIYFQGTGAADDSGLPNDRFFAVRPEGSVSTLKIQRTERGDSAVYLCASSFLAGQTYEQYFGPGTRLTVT.

This chain connects TRBV28 to TRBJ2-3, with D possibly being TRBD1 (6 bases). Trimming cost V 6 bases and J 1 base, with 14 bases left between them. Germline V gene lookup returns CDR1 MDHEN and CDR2 SYDVKM. The length of the CDR3 is 15 residues. This CDR3 is CASSSGAEGTDTQYF. The CDR3, as DNA: TGTGCCAGCAGCTCAGGGGCGGAGGGCACAGATACGCAGTATTTT.

V usage is TRBV2 and J usage is TRBJ2-3; TRBD2 matches at 7 bases. From germline, CDR1 is SNHLY and CDR2 FYNNEI. V was clipped by 4 bases and J by 0 bases; unmatched bases: 4. The CDR3 contains 15 residues. CDR3 protein: CASSGTRSSTDTQYF. The CDR3 DNA reads as TGTGCCAGCAGTGGGACTAGGTCTAGCACAGATACGCAGTATTTT.

The CDR3 sequence: CASSQHYPGEQGFFSYEQYF. CDR3 nucleotides: TGCGCCAGCAGCCAACATTACCCGGGGGAGCAGGGTTTTTTTTCCTACGAGCAGTACTTC. This sequence joins TRBV4-3 and TRBJ2-7; TRBD2 is a possible D gene (6 bases). The ends were cut back, 2 bases at V and 1 base at J, with 27 bases in the middle. Germline loops: CDR1 LGHNA, CDR2 YSLEER. The CDR3 length is 20 residues.

This chain connects TRBV29-1 to TRBJ1-1; D is undetermined. The CDR3 has 13 amino acids. The germline V and J ends were trimmed by 1 base and 1 base, with 7 bases remaining between them. Germline CDR1 and CDR2: SQVTM and ANQGSEA. CDR3 DNA sequence: TGCAGCGTTGAAGGGTCAGGGAACACTGAAGCTTTCTTT. Its protein is CSVEGSGNTEAFF. Variable domain in full (rest from reference TRBV29-1 and TRBJ1-1): SAVISQKPSRDICQRGTSLTIQCQVDSQVTMMFWYRQQPGQSLTLIATANQGSEATYESGFVIDKFPISRPNLTFSTLTVSNMSPEDSSIYLCSVEGSGNTEAFFGQGTRLTVV.